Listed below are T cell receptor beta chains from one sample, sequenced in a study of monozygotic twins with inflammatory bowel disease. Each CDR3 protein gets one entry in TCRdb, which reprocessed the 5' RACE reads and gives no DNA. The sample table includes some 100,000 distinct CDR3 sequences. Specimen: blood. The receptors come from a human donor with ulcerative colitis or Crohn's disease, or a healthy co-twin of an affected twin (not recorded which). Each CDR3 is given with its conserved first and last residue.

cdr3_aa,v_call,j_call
CASSPLRIAVGGNTIYF,TRBV7-3,TRBJ1-3
CASSPRGAMGYEQYF,TRBV3-1,TRBJ2-7
CASSESGTGSYEQYF,TRBV6-2/TRBV6-3,TRBJ2-7
CASRLVSRPYLFGREQFF,TRBV12-2,TRBJ2-1
CASSFRDGPLPEPLHF,TRBV7-8,TRBJ1-6
CATSRGQGLYNSPLHF,TRBV15,TRBJ1-6
CASSYESGPYEQYF,TRBV6-5,TRBJ2-7
CASSPPRGETQYF,TRBV7-9,TRBJ2-5
CASSERTSAGEQFF,TRBV25-1,TRBJ2-1
CANGQNRGTEAFF,TRBV7-9,TRBJ1-1
CSARVAGGPYEQYF,TRBV20-1,TRBJ2-7
CASSVSSSETQYF,TRBV2,TRBJ2-5
CASSLGGGWTEAFF,TRBV28,TRBJ1-1
CASSLSSRLETQYF,TRBV7-2,TRBJ2-5
CASSPEGGWTNEKLFF,TRBV4-1,TRBJ1-4
CASRPGPRVNEQFF,TRBV19,TRBJ2-1
CSGASGNGNEQFF,TRBV29-1,TRBJ2-1